The next 11 T cell receptor beta chains were all read from a single sample in a study of blood T cell repertoires in COVID-19. The method was immunoSEQ multiplex PCR; TCRdb's version includes in-frame clones alone and lacks a portion of them. The sample has roughly 140,000 clones, approximately 83% seen once. The sequenced sample consisted of peripheral blood. These receptor sequences come from a woman aged 60 to 75 with COVID-19, enrolled during active disease.

This clone was counted a single time. CDR3 coding DNA: TGTGCCAGCAGCCCAACGACAGGGTGGGAAGAGACCCAGTACTTC. Its protein product is CASSPTTGWEETQYF. The genes are TRBV7-6 and TRBJ2-5; 7 bases match TRBD1. This CDR3 is 15 amino acids long. Germline CDR1 and CDR2: SGHVS and FNYEAQ. V dropped 5 bases and J dropped 3; count of bases not matched to a gene: 9.

V usage is TRBV7-8 and J usage is TRBJ2-7; perhaps TRBD1 as D (6 bases). The CDR3 is 15 residues long. Trimming removed 6 bases from V and 0 bases from J, with 15 bases in between. Germline assignment: CDR1 SGHVS and CDR2 FQNEAQ. DNA for the CDR3: TGTGCCAGCAGTAGGTCTACAGGGAGCTCCTACGAGCAGTACTTC. This translates into CASSRSTGSSYEQYF.

The chain couples TRBV11-3 to TRBJ2-3; maybe TRBD2 (6 bases). V was clipped by 1 base and J by 2 bases, with 10 bases between them. The CDR3 length is 15 residues. Per germline, CDR1 SGHNT and CDR2 YENEEA. The CDR3 DNA sequence: TGTGCCAGCAGCTTAGGGAGGGGAGCCACAGATACGCAGTATTTT. As protein: CASSLGRGATDTQYF.

The chain employs TRBV4-2 and TRBJ2-1; TRBD1 aligns across 9 bases. The CDR3 is 16 residues long. J was trimmed by 8 bases and V by 1 base; bases with no gene match: 9. Per germline, CDR1 LGHNA and CDR2 YNFKEQ. The CDR3 region has the DNA TGTGCCAGCAGCCAAGTCCGGGGACAGGGTCTCGATGAGCAGTTCTTC. Protein product: CASSQVRGQGLDEQFF.

The chain uses TRBV21-1 and TRBJ2-5; the table's D call TRBD1 went unverified against the DNA. TRBV21-1 is classified as a pseudogene. The CDR3 has 18 residues. In nucleotides, the CDR3 is TGTGCCAGCAGCCCACCATTCCGAGGACACCCTGGTGGGGAGACCCAGTACTTC. Amino acids: CASSPPFRGHPGGETQYF.

This sequence joins TRBV18 and TRBJ2-1; 7 nucleotides line up with TRBD1. Germline assignment: CDR1 KGHSH and CDR2 LQKENI. The length of the CDR3 is 16 residues. Trimming cost V 3 bases and J 0 bases; bases outside gene matches: 5. The CDR3 loop reads CASSPRDSHSYNEQFF. The CDR3 DNA reads as TGTGCCAGCTCACCTCGGGACAGCCACTCCTACAATGAGCAGTTCTTC.

The chain joins TRBV19 to TRBJ1-2; TRBD1 matches 8 bases. The CDR3 loop spans 14 amino acids. Losses at the gene ends were 5 bases for V and 4 bases for J; bases not matched to a gene: 6. CDR1 and CDR2 from the germline V gene are LNHDA and SQIVND (reference sequence). The CDR3 region is CASSRDRFAYGYTF. The CDR3 DNA follows: TGTGCCAGTAGTCGGGACAGGTTTGCCTATGGCTACACCTTC.

The V and J genes are TRBV29-1 and TRBJ1-1, with TRBD1 matching over 7 bases. V was clipped by 5 bases and J by 0 bases; unmatched bases: 6. Per germline, CDR1 SQVTM and CDR2 ANQGSEA. The CDR3 spans 14 residues. The CDR3 loop reads CSVQRGPVNTEAFF. The CDR3 coding sequence is TGCAGCGTTCAGAGGGGGCCCGTGAACACTGAAGCTTTCTTT.

CDR3 sequence (DNA): TGTGCCAGCAGCCGAACAGGGCCCTATAGCAATCAGCCCCAGCATTTT. Its translation: CASSRTGPYSNQPQHF. This chain connects TRBV5-5 to TRBJ1-5, with D possibly matching TRBD1 (6 bases). The length of the CDR3 is 16 residues. With 4 bases removed from V and 0 bases from J, the gap between germline ends came to 14 bases. The germline V gene encodes CDR1 SGHKS and CDR2 YYEKEE (reference sequence).

This chain joins TRBV27 and TRBJ1-3, with TRBD1 matching over 7 bases. After removal of 5 bases from V and 2 bases from J, the junction contained 9 bases not matched to a gene. The CDR3 runs 16 residues. Germline values: CDR1 MNHEY, CDR2 SMNVEV (reference sequence). This CDR3 is CASSLGRGNAGNTIYF. The CDR3 DNA reads TGTGCCAGCAGTCTAGGCAGGGGGAACGCTGGAAACACCATATATTTT.

The chain uses TRBV24-1 and TRBJ2-7; weak D call: TRBD2 (5 bases). Germline V lookup: CDR1 KGHDR, CDR2 SFDVKD. Between the trimmed V and J ends, which lost 9 bases and 0 bases, there was a span of 14 bases. This CDR3 has 14 residues. The CDR3 sequence is CATPRRRDSYEQYF. CDR3 bases: TGTGCCACCCCGAGGAGGCGTGACTCCTACGAGCAGTACTTC.